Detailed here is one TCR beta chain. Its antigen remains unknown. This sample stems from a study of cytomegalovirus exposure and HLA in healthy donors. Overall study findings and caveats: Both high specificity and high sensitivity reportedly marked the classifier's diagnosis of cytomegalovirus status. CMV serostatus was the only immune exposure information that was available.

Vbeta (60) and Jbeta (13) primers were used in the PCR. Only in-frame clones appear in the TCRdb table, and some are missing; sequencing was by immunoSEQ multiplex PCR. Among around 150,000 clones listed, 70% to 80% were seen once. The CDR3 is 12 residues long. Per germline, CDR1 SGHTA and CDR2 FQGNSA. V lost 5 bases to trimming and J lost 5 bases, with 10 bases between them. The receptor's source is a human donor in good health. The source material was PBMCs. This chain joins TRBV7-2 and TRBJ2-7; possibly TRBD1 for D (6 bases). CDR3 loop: CASSQRTDEQYF. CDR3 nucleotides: TGTGCCAGCAGCCAGAGGACAGACGAGCAGTACTTC.